Sequencing of this TCR beta chain was carried out in a study of regulatory T cells in long-lasting Graves disease. CDR3 regions were amplified by Arm-PCR using iRepertoire HTBI primers to build TCR beta libraries. TCRdb re-called the multiplex PCR reads with MiXCR, one entry per CDR3 protein. The sample shows about 430,000 distinct CDR3 sequences, approximately 16% of them seen only once. The time point: newly diagnosed GD, antithyroid drugs for less than 3 months. Construction of the TCR library relied on RNA isolated from PBMCs. The length of the CDR3 is 11 residues. V was shortened by 6 bases and J by 7 bases, with 10 bases between the two germline ends. This clonotype has just a few counts. Its antigen remains unidentified. Study-level results: Newly diagnosed disease favored TRBV20-1 and TRBJ2-1 over persistent disease. Lower TCR diversity characterized persistent Graves' patients relative to newly diagnosed patients.

The sample was also reused in another study, on T cells in Graves' hyperthyroidism and ophthalmopathy. From that paper: An absence of ophthalmopathy progression within 18 months meant stable Graves' hyperthyroidism. Those with hyperthyroidism were 18 to 65 years old, newly diagnosed, and ill for under 2 months.

This chain uses TRBV12-3 or TRBV12-4 with TRBJ2-7; D is uncertain. This sequence originates from a woman in her forties with Graves disease. The sequencing here drew on peripheral blood mononuclear cells (PBMCs), taken at new diagnosis, from a patient treated with antithyroid drugs. Written as DNA, the CDR3 is TGTGCCAGCAGCCCCGAGAGAGAGCAGTACTTC. Amino acid sequence: CASSPEREQYF.